The 9 T cell receptor beta chains presented below share a single source sample, sequenced in a study of blood T cells in healthy people across ages (dated by TCRdb to the mid-2010s). Libraries were constructed by 5' RACE. Sequencer: Illumina HiSeq 2500. A second PCR of roughly 7 to 11 cycles was performed with a sample-barcoded 5' primer and a J-beta primer mix. The public reads were run again by TCRdb, first through fastp at Q25 and then through MiXCR, and only productive beta chains were kept. CDR3 protein duplicates are merged, each entry listing the most common genes and DNA. In all, the sample holds hundreds of thousands of distinct CDR3 sequences, and 32% of those were seen once. The ten top clones hold roughly 14% of the sample. Sequencing was performed on blood. These receptors were taken from a woman of 80 years or more in good health. Donor details come from another sample of the same person, matched by shared clones.

This clonotype was seen more than once but under ten times. V gene TRBV20-1 combines with J gene TRBJ1-5; D is unclear. In germline, CDR1 is DFQATT, CDR2 SNEGSKA (reference sequence). V shed 5 bases and J shed 11 bases, with 13 bases lying between them. This CDR3 has 11 residues. The CDR3 nucleotides read TGCAGTGCTCCGACCGTCTGGACCCAGCATTTT. It yields the protein CSAPTVWTQHF.

V and J are TRBV7-2 and TRBJ1-3; tentatively, D is TRBD1 (5 bases). Deletions cut 5 bases from V and 4 bases from J, with 9 bases between. CDR1 and CDR2 from the germline V gene are SGHTA and FQGNSA. The CDR3 has 13 amino acids. CDR3 residues: CASSTGPGNTIYF. DNA for the CDR3: TGTGCCAGCAGCACGGGGCCAGGAAACACCATATATTTT.

In its sample, this clonotype was seen a few times. The chain carries TRBV20-1 and TRBJ1-6, with D unclear. This CDR3 is built from 15 residues. Germline V CDR1 and CDR2: DFQATT, SNEGSKA (reference sequence). V lost 0 bases to trimming and J lost 7 bases, with 13 bases between them. As DNA, the CDR3 is TGCAGTGCTAGAGATCGGCAGGCTGGGAATTCACCCCTCCACTTT. This sequence encodes CSARDRQAGNSPLHF.

This chain links TRBV20-1 with TRBJ2-3; TRBD2 matches at 11 bases. V lost 1 base to trimming and J lost 1 base; unmatched junction nucleotides: 7. The CDR3 spans 17 residues. Germline values: CDR1 DFQATT, CDR2 SNEGSKA (reference sequence). The CDR3 protein is CSARAASGRHGTDTQYF. The CDR3, as DNA: TGCAGTGCTAGAGCGGCTAGCGGGAGGCACGGCACAGATACGCAGTATTTT.

This clonotype was recorded once. V and J are TRBV12-3 or TRBV12-4 and TRBJ1-5, with unresolved D. The ends were cut back, 5 bases at V and 6 bases at J, with 17 bases in the middle. This CDR3 is 15 amino acids long. The CDR3 bases are TGTGCCAGCAGTCCGACCGCGAGTGAGGGTCAGCCCCAGCATTTT. It encodes CASSPTASEGQPQHF.

In this sample, this clonotype turned up many times. This chain links TRBV24-1 with TRBJ2-7; D is possibly TRBD1 or TRBD2 (5 bases each). In germline, CDR1 is KGHDR, CDR2 SFDVKD. The CDR3 has 16 residues. V was cut by 3 bases and J by 0 bases, with 14 bases left in between. As DNA, the CDR3 is TGTGCCACCAGTGATCCCCGGGACCTACCCTCCTACGAGCAGTACTTC. Encoded protein: CATSDPRDLPSYEQYF.

This clonotype was detected many times. The chain combines TRBV7-6 with TRBJ1-1; TRBD1 matches at 10 bases. J lost 4 bases, V lost 3 bases, and 8 bases had no gene match. Germline-derived CDR1 and CDR2 are SGHVS and FNYEAQ. This CDR3 comprises 16 residues. CDR3 in amino acids: CASSLAGQGRSTEAFF. The CDR3 nucleotides are TGTGCCAGCAGCTTGGCGGGACAGGGGCGATCCACTGAAGCTTTCTTT.

As concerns this clonotype: A much larger clone lies a single base off, so this may be a read error. The chain links TRBV18 to TRBJ2-6; D is perhaps TRBD2 (5 bases). Germline V gene data show CDR1 as KGHSH and CDR2 as LQKENI. This CDR3 is 19 amino acids long. The DNA for the CDR3 is TGTGCCAGCTTACCAGCTGGGAGTACGGTCCCCTCTGGGGCCAACGTCCTGACTTTC. As protein: CASLPAGSTVPSGANVLTF.

The chain links TRBV27 to TRBJ2-7; D possibly corresponds to TRBD2 (5 bases). The CDR3 sequence is 13 residues long. Trimming cost V 2 bases and J 6 bases, with 11 bases left between them. Germline assignment: CDR1 MNHEY and CDR2 SMNVEV (reference sequence). CDR3 sequence reads: CASSLLLAGEQYF. The CDR3 DNA is TGTGCCAGCAGTTTACTCCTAGCTGGCGAGCAGTACTTC.